Below are 28 T cell receptor beta chains sequenced from a single sample in a study of tumor-infiltrating lymphocytes in primary liver carcinoma. Investigators took RNA and DNA out together from 20-30 mg of unsorted bulk tissue. TCR beta cDNA was prepared out of 500 ng total RNA by means of a constant-region primer. Researchers made the TCR beta libraries by running three nested multiplex PCR rounds with slightly modified ARM-PCR. Primers for the first two PCR rounds were TRBV1-TRBV30 forward primers and a C-beta reverse primer (about 9 cycles per round). TCRdb ran MiXCR on the multiplex PCR reads and lists one entry per CDR3 protein. The sample comprises approximately 88,000 distinct CDR3 sequences, around 68% of which are singletons, and approximately 30% rests with the top ten. The sequenced sample was tumor-adjacent normal liver tissue. The receptor set was obtained from a man aged 40-55 years with primary liver carcinoma and hepatitis B virus infection.

This rearrangement joins TRBV11-2 to TRBJ2-7, with a weak D call TRBD2 (6 bases). V was cut by 5 bases and J by 9 bases, with 20 bases left in between. Germline CDR1 SGHAT, CDR2 FQNNGV. This CDR3 comprises 14 residues. The CDR3 spells CASSESRDSYLQYF. DNA of the CDR3: TGTGCCAGCAGCGAGAGCCGGGACTCCTACTTGCAGTACTTC.

As for this clonotype: An end of the junction does not agree with germline; a read error may underlie this. The rearrangement links TRBV25-1 to TRBJ1-6; D might be TRBD1 (5 bases). The CDR3 is made up of 15 amino acids. Germline CDR1 MGHDK, CDR2 SYGVNS. The DNA for the CDR3 is TGTCCCAGCAGTGATGTGGGGGGGTCTAATTCACCCCTCCACTTT. It codes for CPSSDVGGSNSPLHF.

The chain uses TRBV20-1 and TRBJ2-1; TRBD2 aligns across 11 bases. The V segment lost 7 bases and the J segment 4 bases; nucleotides outside the gene matches: 9. Germline CDR1 is DFQATT and CDR2 is SNEGSKA (reference sequence). CDR3 length: 15 residues. This CDR3 reads CSVPVAGGLYNEQFF. CDR3 DNA sequence: TGCAGTGTCCCAGTAGCGGGAGGGTTGTACAATGAGCAGTTCTTC.

This clonotype was seen only once. This chain connects TRBV11-2 to TRBJ2-7, with a tentative D call TRBD2 (5 bases). Germline CDR1 SGHAT, CDR2 FQNNGV. The ends were cut back, 10 bases at V and 3 bases at J, with 19 bases in the middle. The CDR3 contains 14 residues. The CDR3 DNA reads as TGTGCCATCACCCGAGTGGGAGTGGGCTACGAGCAGTACTTC. This codes for CAITRVGVGYEQYF.

As to this clonotype: In this CDR3 the conserved last residue, phenylalanine or tryptophan, is missing, so a read error is likely. The CDR3 DNA is TGCAGTGTCGATAAGAGGAATGAACAGTTCCTC. Translating gives CSVDKRNEQFL. The V and J genes are TRBV29-1 and TRBJ2-1; D ambiguous. Germline V gene data show CDR1 as SQVTM and CDR2 as ANQGSEA. There are 11 residues in the CDR3.

On this clonotype itself: A read error may produce the germline difference seen at one junction end. The chain has TRBV6-1 and TRBJ2-1; D is perhaps TRBD2 (5 bases). Germline CDR1 and CDR2: MNHNS and SASEGT. This CDR3 is 14 amino acids long. The CDR3 nucleotides are TGTGCCAGCTCACTAGAGGGAGCGATCAATGGGCAGTTCTTC. Its translation is CASSLEGAINGQFF.

This clonotype has just a few counts. The chain combines TRBV7-9 with TRBJ2-2; D not resolved. This CDR3 is 13 amino acids long. V dropped 4 bases and J dropped 3 bases, with 6 bases sitting between them. CDR1 is SEHNR and CDR2 is FQNEAQ in the germline V gene (reference sequence). This CDR3 reads CASSSDDTGELFF. The CDR3 DNA reads TGTGCCAGCAGCTCAGACGACACCGGGGAGCTGTTTTTT.

This clonotype has only one observation. The chain recombines TRBV28 with TRBJ2-2; D is possibly TRBD1 or TRBD2 (5 bases each). Trimming pared 9 bases from V and 9 bases from J, leaving 29 bases between. This CDR3 has 17 amino acids. Per the germline V gene, CDR1 is MDHEN and CDR2 is SYDVKM. As DNA, the CDR3 is TGTGCCAGTACCGCGTATGGTGGGGGTCTTGGGACCAGGGAGCTGTTTTTT. This codes for CASTAYGGGLGTRELFF.

As to this clonotype: In this CDR3 the conserved last residue, phenylalanine or tryptophan, is missing, so a read error is likely. The rearrangement uses TRBV5-4 and TRBJ1-1, with D uncertain. The V gene lost 4 bases and the J gene lost 4 bases, with 14 bases spanning the gap. The CDR3 consists of 14 residues. Germline V CDR1 and CDR2: SGHNT, YYREEE (reference sequence). The CDR3 region is CASSLDGESTEAFS. The CDR3 region has the DNA TGTGCCAGCAGCCTGGACGGGGAGAGCACTGAAGCTTTCTCT.

This clonotype has only a few counts. Just one base apart from a much larger clone, this may be a read error. DNA for the CDR3: TGCAGCGTTTCGACAGGGGACTCCTACGAGCAGTACTTC. It encodes CSVSTGDSYEQYF. The genes are TRBV29-1 and TRBJ2-7; 8 bases are a match to TRBD1. CDR1 and CDR2 (germline): SQVTM, ANQGSEA. The CDR3 extends over 13 amino acids. J gave up 0 bases and V 5 bases, and 3 bases lay outside the gene matches.

A note on this clonotype: One end of the junction does not line up with germline, which may come from a read error. The chain combines TRBV12-3 or TRBV12-4 with TRBJ2-7; D remains ambiguous. The CDR3 is 14 residues long. CDR3 in amino acids: CATSLSGDSYEQYF. The CDR3 DNA reads as TGTGCCACCAGTTTAAGTGGGGACTCCTACGAGCAGTACTTC.

On this clonotype: Possible read error: a much larger clone is one base away. The chain has TRBV29-1 and TRBJ1-1; 7 bases align to TRBD1. CDR1 and CDR2 from the germline V gene are SQVTM and ANQGSEA. The CDR3 consists of 13 residues. After removal of 6 bases from V and 11 bases from J, the junction contained 15 bases not matched to a gene. CDR3 DNA: TGCAGCGTCCGCCCAAGGGGGACAGATCAGGCTTTCTTT. Protein product: CSVRPRGTDQAFF.

This clonotype was seen ten or more times. Here the CDR3 DNA reads TGTGCCAGCAGCCCATGGACAGCCTACAATGAGCAGTTCTTC. This translates into CASSPWTAYNEQFF. The chain carries TRBV11-2 and TRBJ2-1; D may be TRBD1 (6 bases). In germline, CDR1 is SGHAT, CDR2 FQNNGV. Trimming pared 5 bases from V and 2 bases from J, leaving 10 bases between. The CDR3 length is 14 residues. Drawing the rest from reference TRBV11-2 and TRBJ2-1, the complete variable domain is EAGVAQSPRYKIIEKRQSVAFWCNPISGHATLYWYQQILGQGPKLLIQFQNNGVVDDSQLPKDRFSAERLKGVDSTLKIQPAKLEDSAVYLCASSPWTAYNEQFFGPGTRLTVL.

Points on this clonotype: One end of the junction is discordant with germline, which a read error may explain. The gene calls are TRBV11-2 and TRBJ2-2; D might be TRBD2 (5 bases). CDR1 and CDR2 (germline): SGHAT, FQNNGV. This CDR3 is built from 13 residues. The CDR3 reads CASSFKLIGERFF. CDR3 bases: TGTGCCAGCAGCTTCAAACTTATCGGGGAGCGGTTTTTT. The full variable domain, rest sourced from reference TRBV11-2 and TRBJ2-2, is EAGVAQSPRYKIIEKRQSVAFWCNPISGHATLYWYQQILGQGPKLLIQFQNNGVVDDSQLPKDRFSAERLKGVDSTLKIQPAKLEDSAVYLCASSFKLIGERFFGEGSRLTVL.

This clonotype occurred a few times. The chain has TRBV28 and TRBJ2-5; D is unclear. Germline V gene lookup returns CDR1 MDHEN and CDR2 SYDVKM. V lost 3 bases, J lost 5 bases, and 16 bases lay in between. The CDR3 contains 15 residues. For the CDR3, the DNA is TGTGCCAGCAGTTTTGGGTTCAACCCCGGGGAGACCCAGTACTTC. Amino acids: CASSFGFNPGETQYF.

V and J are TRBV7-9 and TRBJ2-7; D might be TRBD1 (6 bases). Germline assignment: CDR1 SEHNR and CDR2 FQNEAQ (reference sequence). Trimming cost V 3 bases and J 3 bases, with 12 bases left between them. CDR3 size: 14 residues. CDR3 sequence reads: CASSFRGALYEQYF. In DNA form, the CDR3 reads TGTGCCAGCAGCTTCAGGGGAGCACTCTACGAGCAGTACTTC.

As concerns this clonotype: An end of the junction does not agree with germline; a read error may underlie this. This chain links TRBV10-3 with TRBJ2-7; D call uncertain. This CDR3 region has 12 residues. The germline V gene has CDR1 ENHRY and CDR2 SYGVKD. The CDR3 coding sequence is TGTACCATCAGCCGAGATGACCCAGCGCAGTACTTC. This translates into CTISRDDPAQYF.

Notes on this clonotype: A read error may be the cause here, since a much bigger clone is one base away. This rearrangement joins TRBV29-1 to TRBJ2-7; 7 bases line up with TRBD2. CDR3 length equals 13 residues. Germline CDR1 SQVTM, CDR2 ANQGSEA. Trimming cost V 5 bases and J 0 bases; bases outside gene matches: 4. The CDR3 bases are TGCAGCGTTCTGGGGGGGAACTCCTACGAGCAGTACTTC. It specifies CSVLGGNSYEQYF.

In the case of this clonotype: A read error may explain this, as a much larger clone is one base away. This likely comes from a read error, as the CDR3 has no conserved phenylalanine or tryptophan at its end. V gene TRBV10-3 combines with J gene TRBJ1-1; D remains unclear. Germline CDR1 ENHRY, CDR2 SYGVKD. The V and J ends lost 2 bases and 7 bases respectively, with 8 bases between them. The CDR3 has 12 amino acids. The CDR3 DNA reads TGTGCCATCAGTGAGGGTCGGTATGAAGCTTTCTCT. Its protein is CAISEGRYEAFS.

Details on this clonotype: Lacking the conserved final phenylalanine or tryptophan, this CDR3 likely reflects a read error. The chain carries TRBV7-8 and TRBJ2-1, with TRBD2 matching 7 bases. Germline V gene lookup returns CDR1 SGHVS and CDR2 FQNEAQ. This CDR3 is built from 15 residues. Trimming cost V 5 bases and J 8 bases; bases outside gene matches: 12. The CDR3 loop reads CASSPASGPFYEQFS. CDR3 nucleotide sequence: TGTGCCAGCAGCCCGGCTAGCGGACCCTTCTATGAGCAGTTCTCC.

V is TRBV21-1 and J is TRBJ2-1; the D call in the table, TRBD2, was not verified against the DNA. TRBV21-1 is flagged as a pseudogene. This CDR3 spans 15 amino acids. The CDR3 nucleotides read TGTGCTAGCAGCAAAGAGGTGGGAGGTAGCAGTGAGCAGTTCTTC. The encoded protein is CASSKEVGGSSEQFF.

The chain has TRBV6-6 and TRBJ2-1, with D possibly matching TRBD2 (5 bases). The germline V gene encodes CDR1 MNHNY and CDR2 SVGAGI (reference sequence). Trimming took off 7 bases at V and 2 bases at J, with 18 bases between the two ends. The CDR3 runs 16 residues. DNA of the CDR3: TGTGCCAGCAAGCTTAGCGTACTTAGCGCCTACAATGAGCAGTTCTTC. Protein: CASKLSVLSAYNEQFF.

At least ten counts were recorded for this clonotype. The chain carries TRBV6-5 and TRBJ1-1, with D uncertain. This CDR3 has 13 residues. V shed 6 bases and J shed 1 base, with 9 bases lying between them. Germline assignment: CDR1 MNHEY and CDR2 SVGAGI. The CDR3 protein is CASSKRENTEAFF. For the CDR3, the DNA is TGTGCCAGCAGCAAGCGGGAGAACACTGAAGCTTTCTTT.

Ten or more counts support this clonotype. This chain links TRBV7-9 with TRBJ1-3, with D uncertain. This CDR3 region has 14 residues. From germline, CDR1 is SEHNR and CDR2 FQNEAQ (reference sequence). Trimming cost V 5 bases and J 0 bases, with 8 bases left between them. CDR3: CASSPPSSGNTIYF. The CDR3 coding sequence is TGTGCCAGCAGCCCGCCCAGCTCTGGAAACACCATATATTTT.

In the case of this clonotype: Relative to the germline gene, one junction end is altered; a read error may explain this. The chain links TRBV5-4 to TRBJ2-6, with no clear D. Germline CDR1 and CDR2: SGHNT and YYREEE (reference sequence). The CDR3 has 14 amino acids. The CDR3 sequence is CTSSPDAEANVLTF. The CDR3 DNA follows: TGTACCAGCAGCCCTGACGCTGAGGCCAACGTCCTGACTTTC.

This clonotype has ten or more counts. V is TRBV29-1 and J is TRBJ2-1, with D unresolved. V lost 8 bases, J lost 8 bases, and 13 bases lay in between. The germline V gene has CDR1 SQVTM and CDR2 ANQGSEA. The CDR3 has 11 residues. The DNA of the CDR3 is TGCAGCTCATGGAAGGGATATGAGCAGTTCTTC. Translated, it gives CSSWKGYEQFF.

CDR3 in amino acids: CVRSWGASGTEAFF. For the CDR3, the DNA is TGTGTCAGGAGCTGGGGGGCCTCTGGGACTGAAGCTTTCTTT. This chain links TRBV7-3 with TRBJ1-1, with D perhaps TRBD1 (6 bases). The CDR3 loop spans 14 amino acids. From germline, CDR1 is SGHTA and CDR2 FQGTGA.

With respect to this clonotype: The junction does not match germline at one end; this may be a read error. The rearrangement links TRBV11-2 to TRBJ2-7; no firm D call. Germline CDR1 reads SGHAT; CDR2 reads FQNNGV. The CDR3 sequence is 14 residues long. The CDR3 loop is CASSLAYGPYEQYF. In DNA, the CDR3 is TGTGCCAGCAGCTTAGCTTACGGCCCCTATGAGCAGTACTTC.